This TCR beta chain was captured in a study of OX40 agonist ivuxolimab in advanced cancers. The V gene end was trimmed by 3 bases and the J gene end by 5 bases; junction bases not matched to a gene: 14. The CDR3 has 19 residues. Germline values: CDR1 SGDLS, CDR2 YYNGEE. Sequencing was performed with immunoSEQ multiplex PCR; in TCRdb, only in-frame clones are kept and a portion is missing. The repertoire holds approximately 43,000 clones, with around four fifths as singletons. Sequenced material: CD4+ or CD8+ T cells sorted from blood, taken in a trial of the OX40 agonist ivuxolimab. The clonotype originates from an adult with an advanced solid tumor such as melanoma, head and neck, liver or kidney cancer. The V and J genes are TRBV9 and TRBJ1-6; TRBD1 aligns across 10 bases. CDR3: CASSDHPRQGALNNSPLHF. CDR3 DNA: TGTGCCAGCAGCGACCATCCTAGACAGGGGGCGCTGAATAATTCACCCCTCCACTTT.